These 25 T cell receptor beta chains were sequenced from one sample in a study of stem cell transplantation in POMP-related autoinflammatory disease. Assay used: immunoSEQ multiplex PCR; TCRdb lists only in-frame clones, some missing. The sample consists of 1,400 or so clones, 60% to 85% of them appearing once. The sample taken for sequencing was CD8+ T cells from PBMCs. The origin of the receptors is a human donor in good health.

This chain connects TRBV19 to TRBJ2-5; D is perhaps TRBD2 (6 bases). Germline V gene sequence: CDR1 LNHDA, CDR2 SQIVND (reference sequence). V lost 3 bases to trimming and J lost 2 bases, with 10 bases between them. This CDR3 region has 14 residues. In nucleotides, the CDR3 is TGTGCCAGTAGTATCCTGGGGGGACAAGAGACCCAGTACTTC. Its translation is CASSILGGQETQYF.

As DNA, the CDR3 is TGTGCCTGGAGTGTTAGGGGAGAGACCCAGTACTTC. This translates into CAWSVRGETQYF. The V gene is TRBV30, the J gene TRBJ2-5; the D gene is possibly TRBD1 (5 bases). Trimming took 0 bases from V and 4 from J, leaving 6 bases between them. This CDR3 is 12 amino acids long. Germline V gene lookup returns CDR1 GTSNPN and CDR2 SVGIG (reference sequence).

This rearrangement joins TRBV13 to TRBJ2-1; 10 bases are shared with TRBD2. Germline trimming cut 4 bases from V and 6 bases from J; bases unmatched to any gene: 6. CDR3 length equals 15 residues. The germline V gene encodes CDR1 PRHDT and CDR2 FYEKMQ (reference sequence). The CDR3 coding sequence is TGTGCCAGCAGCTCCTGGCTAGCGGGGGTCAATGAGCAGTTCTTC. Residues: CASSSWLAGVNEQFF.

This chain uses TRBV7-3 with TRBJ2-2; no definite D call. V was shortened by 5 bases and J by 6 bases, with 22 bases between the two germline ends. Looked up from germline, CDR1 is SGHTA and CDR2 is FQGTGA. This CDR3 has 17 amino acids. The CDR3 protein is CASSPSAGSFGPGELFF. CDR3 coding DNA: TGTGCCAGCAGCCCCTCGGCTGGGTCCTTCGGGCCCGGGGAGCTGTTTTTT.

The chain uses TRBV7-9 and TRBJ2-7; 7 bases align to TRBD1. This CDR3 region has 14 residues. The trim removed 4 bases at V and 0 bases at J, leaving 3 bases unmatched. Germline values: CDR1 SEHNR, CDR2 FQNEAQ (reference sequence). The DNA of the CDR3 is TGTGCCAGCAGCTCGGGACAGATCTCCTACGAGCAGTACTTC. Its protein is CASSSGQISYEQYF. The variable domain in full, completed from reference TRBV7-9 and TRBJ2-7, reads DTGVSQNPRHKITKRGQNVTFRCDPISEHNRLYWYRQTLGQGPEFLTYFQNEAQLEKSRLLSDRFSAERPKGSFSTLEIQRTEQGDSAMYLCASSSGQISYEQYFGPGTRLTVT.

The CDR3 DNA reads TGCGCCAGCAGCCAGGCACAGGGACAGCCCCAGCATTTT. Translated, it gives CASSQAQGQPQHF. The J gene is TRBJ1-5, the V gene TRBV4-1, with a weak D call TRBD1 (6 bases). This CDR3 region has 13 residues. V was pared by 3 bases and J by 7 bases, with 10 bases between. CDR1 MGHRA and CDR2 YSYEKL come from the germline V gene.

For the CDR3, the DNA is TGTGCCAGCAGCTTAGCCCAAACAGGACAGGGGACCATCTACGAGCAGTACTTC. It is translated as CASSLAQTGQGTIYEQYF. The chain has TRBV7-9 and TRBJ2-7; 9 nucleotides align to TRBD1. Trimming cost V 0 bases and J 3 bases; bases outside gene matches: 12. This CDR3 is 18 amino acids long. CDR1 is SEHNR and CDR2 is FQNEAQ in the germline V gene (reference sequence).

V is TRBV7-9 and J is TRBJ2-1; 8 nucleotides agree with TRBD2. Trimming at V came to 1 base and at J to 5 bases, leaving 7 bases not matched to a gene. Germline V CDR1 and CDR2: SEHNR, FQNEAQ (reference sequence). This CDR3 has 16 residues. CDR3 loop: CASSLVSRGGHNEQFF. Written as DNA, the CDR3 is TGTGCCAGCAGCTTAGTCTCCCGGGGGGGTCACAATGAGCAGTTCTTC.

The CDR3: CASATGGYGYTF. The DNA for the CDR3 is TGCGCCAGCGCAACAGGGGGGTATGGCTACACCTTC. The chain uses TRBV5-1 and TRBJ1-2; 8 bases align to TRBD1. The CDR3 runs 12 residues. The trim removed 7 bases at V and 5 bases at J, leaving 4 bases unmatched. Looked up from germline, CDR1 is SGHRS and CDR2 is YFSETQ.

This chain links TRBV1 with TRBJ2-3. TRBV1 is a pseudogene. The CDR3 consists of 23 residues. The CDR3 DNA reads as TGCACCAGCAGCCAAGTTCGCGATTCCGGGACCAACTCTCCTCGTGTTGGTGCAGATACGCAGTATTTT. Translated: CTSSQVRDSGTNSPRVGADTQYF.

This rearrangement joins TRBV4-3 to TRBJ1-5; D might be TRBD1 (6 bases). Trimming cost V 0 bases and J 7 bases, with 13 bases left between them. The CDR3 loop spans 15 amino acids. Germline CDR1 reads LGHNA; CDR2 reads YSLEER. Written as DNA, the CDR3 is TGCGCCAGCAGCCAAGATTGGGGGCCCGGGCAGCCCCAGCATTTT. Its protein product is CASSQDWGPGQPQHF.

The chain uses TRBV2 and TRBJ1-5, with 8 bases matching TRBD1. The CDR3 is 15 amino acids. Trimming cost V 4 bases and J 4 bases; bases outside gene matches: 6. Germline lookup yields CDR1 SNHLY and CDR2 FYNNEI. This CDR3 reads CASSVGQGANQPQHF. The CDR3 coding sequence is TGTGCCAGCAGTGTAGGACAGGGAGCAAATCAGCCCCAGCATTTT.

The chain couples TRBV6-5 to TRBJ2-7; D not certain. The CDR3 sequence is 16 residues long. Germline CDR1 is MNHEY and CDR2 is SVGAGI. The ends were cut back, 0 bases at V and 4 bases at J, with 16 bases in the middle. The CDR3 reads CASSYSISPRYYEQYF. The CDR3 DNA sequence: TGTGCCAGCAGTTACTCGATATCCCCGAGGTATTACGAGCAGTACTTC.

CDR3 in DNA: TGTGCCAGCAGCTCCTCCTCCGGTCAGCGGGGCAATGAGCAGTTCTTC. It encodes CASSSSSGQRGNEQFF. The chain has TRBV13 and TRBJ2-1, with TRBD2 identical over 7 bases. V lost 4 bases to trimming and J lost 6 bases; unmatched junction nucleotides: 12. This CDR3 has 16 amino acids. From germline, CDR1 is PRHDT and CDR2 FYEKMQ (reference sequence).

The rearrangement links TRBV7-2 to TRBJ1-1, with TRBD1 matching 8 bases. Germline V gene lookup returns CDR1 SGHTA and CDR2 FQGNSA. CDR3 length: 15 amino acids. Germline trimming cut 3 bases from V and 3 bases from J; bases unmatched to any gene: 6. For the CDR3, the DNA is TGTGCCAGCAGCTTTGGGACAGGATCGTACACTGAAGCTTTCTTT. The encoded protein is CASSFGTGSYTEAFF.

This clone was seen only a few times. The V call is TRBV6-5, the J call TRBJ2-3; possibly TRBD1 for D (6 bases). Trimming removed 5 bases at V and 5 bases at J, with 11 bases between. Germline CDR1 MNHEY, CDR2 SVGAGI. The CDR3 is 13 residues long. CDR3 amino acids: CASSTGFGDTQYF. DNA of the CDR3: TGTGCCAGCAGTACAGGGTTTGGAGATACGCAGTATTTT.

The J gene is TRBJ2-5, the V gene TRBV5-6; D gene unclear. The J call may be in error: the DNA end matches TRBJ2-7 better. Germline V gives CDR1 SGHDT, CDR2 YYEEEE. The CDR3 runs 11 residues. CDR3 in DNA: TGTGCCAGCAGCGCTCGGTCCGAGCAGTACTTC. Its translation is CASSARSEQYF.

This clone was seen more than once but under ten times. The chain carries TRBV30 and TRBJ1-3; D gene unclear. Trimming left V 5 bases short and J 0 bases short, with 8 bases between. The CDR3 runs to 13 residues. Germline V gene data show CDR1 as GTSNPN and CDR2 as SVGIG (reference sequence). The CDR3 is CAWDWGSGNTIYF. DNA of the CDR3: TGTGCCTGGGACTGGGGCTCTGGAAACACCATATATTTT.

The CDR3 reads CASSPGPYLWEQYF. The CDR3 DNA sequence: TGTGCCAGCAGCCCCGGGCCCTACCTTTGGGAGCAGTACTTC. The V and J genes are TRBV9 and TRBJ2-7; no firm D call. V was clipped by 4 bases and J by 7 bases, with 18 bases between them. The CDR3 length is 14 residues. The germline V gene encodes CDR1 SGDLS and CDR2 YYNGEE.

V is TRBV4-3 and J is TRBJ1-6; D gene ambiguous. V lost 1 base, J lost 10 bases, and 17 bases lay in between. The CDR3 has 16 amino acids. CDR1 and CDR2 from the germline V gene are LGHNA and YSLEER. CDR3 sequence: CASSQGEGGLSSPLHF. DNA of the CDR3: TGCGCCAGCAGCCAAGGGGAGGGTGGTCTAAGCTCACCCCTCCACTTT.

The chain joins TRBV7-2 to TRBJ2-5; maybe TRBD2 (6 bases). This CDR3 has 13 amino acids. V gave up 5 bases and J gave up 2 bases, with 9 bases separating them. Germline V gene lookup returns CDR1 SGHTA and CDR2 FQGNSA. CDR3 sequence: CASSRDFQETQYF. The DNA of the CDR3 is TGTGCCAGCAGCAGGGACTTTCAAGAGACCCAGTACTTC.

V gene TRBV2 combines with J gene TRBJ1-1, with a possible D match to TRBD1 (6 bases). CDR3 size: 13 residues. The V and J ends lost 5 bases and 3 bases respectively, with 10 bases between them. The germline gives CDR1 SNHLY, CDR2 FYNNEI. The CDR3 is CASSTRGYTEAFF. The CDR3 nucleotides read TGTGCCAGCAGTACCAGGGGATACACTGAAGCTTTCTTT.

V gene TRBV9 combines with J gene TRBJ1-3; D might be TRBD1 (6 bases). Germline V gene sequence: CDR1 SGDLS, CDR2 YYNGEE. The CDR3 loop spans 14 amino acids. V lost 4 bases to trimming and J lost 0 bases, with 8 bases between them. The CDR3 nucleotides read TGTGCCAGCAGCTCAGGGGTCTCTGGAAACACCATATATTTT. Its protein is CASSSGVSGNTIYF.

The CDR3 coding sequence is TGTGCCAGCAGCTCGGAAGAGAAAAACATTCAGTACTTC. This codes for CASSSEEKNIQYF. The chain has TRBV2 and TRBJ2-4; D is uncertain. The CDR3 consists of 13 residues. The germline CDR1 and CDR2 sequences are SNHLY and FYNNEI. The V end lost 6 bases, the J end lost 4 bases, and 10 bases lay between the germline ends.

The rearrangement links TRBV6-5 to TRBJ2-7; possibly TRBD1 or TRBD2 for D (5 bases each). The V gene's germline CDR1 is MNHEY and CDR2 SVGAGI. This CDR3 is 11 amino acids long. V lost 10 bases and J lost 7, with 14 bases in between. In nucleotides, the CDR3 is TGTGCCACTGGGGGAGTGGGGGAGCAGTACTTC. It codes for CATGGVGEQYF.